This TCR beta chain was found in a study of shared clonotypes between healthy human individuals. Healthy adults negative for HIV, lacking recent acute infections or vaccinations, served as donors. The ends were cut back, 3 bases at V and 5 bases at J, with 15 bases in the middle. The CDR3 totals 15 residues. CDR1 and CDR2 from the germline V gene are SGHRS and YFSETQ. Repertoires were generated with immunoSEQ multiplex PCR, while TCRdb's copy carries only in-frame clones and drops some. The repertoire has around 980,000 clones, approximately 78% of them found once; the top ten carry around 0.6%. Material: memory CD4+ T cells from PBMCs. Documented subset: CD45RA-negative fraction. The receptor's source is a man aged 18 to 30 in good health. Some clones in this sample may be carry-over from other donors' samples. The chain joins TRBV5-1 to TRBJ1-3, with D perhaps TRBD1 (5 bases). The CDR3 spells CASSYGTPGRNTIYF. The CDR3 DNA reads as TGCGCCAGCAGCTATGGGACCCCCGGGAGAAACACCATATATTTT.